One sample yielded the 22 T cell receptor beta chains listed below, sequenced in a study of T cells in narcolepsy (dated by TCRdb to the late 2010s). Libraries came from the immunoSEQ multiplex PCR assay. TCRdb holds this immuneACCESS table with in-frame rearrangements only. Some clones are missing; in checked studies, unresolved V genes explain under half, and the rest has no known cause. Here the sample has fewer than 15,000 clones; 70% to 90% occur a single time. The top ten constitute about 1.8% of the sample. The sequencing sample was made of CD45RA- memory CD4+ T cells from PBMCs. The cell subset or site label for this specimen denotes: memory T cells sorted ex vivo from peripheral blood. Source of these receptors: a human donor with narcolepsy.

This clone was seen once. The V and J genes are TRBV4-1 and TRBJ2-5; 8 bases match TRBD2. CDR3 length equals 17 residues. V gave up 8 bases and J gave up 3 bases; unmatched junction bases: 17. Germline CDR1 MGHRA, CDR2 YSYEKL. The CDR3 DNA sequence: TGCGCCAGCCAGCCGGAGCCAGCGGGACTAGTGAAAGAGACCCAGTACTTC. Amino acid sequence: CASQPEPAGLVKETQYF.

This chain uses TRBV28 with TRBJ2-1; D gene uncertain. The CDR3 runs to 10 residues. The V end lost 7 bases, the J end lost 10 bases, and 8 bases lay between the germline ends. CDR1 is MDHEN, CDR2 SYDVKM, per germline. The CDR3 spells CASKRGEQFF. For the CDR3, the DNA is TGTGCCAGCAAGCGTGGGGAGCAGTTCTTC.

V usage is TRBV18 and J usage is TRBJ2-1, with 10 bases lining up with TRBD2. V lost 5 bases and J lost 7; bases outside the gene matches: 8. Germline CDR1 reads KGHSH; CDR2 reads LQKENI. The CDR3 consists of 15 residues. The CDR3, as DNA: TGTGCCAGCTCATCTTTAGCGGGAGGTACGAATGAGCAGTTCTTC. Translation gives CASSSLAGGTNEQFF.

The V gene is TRBV25-1, the J gene TRBJ1-1; D remains unclear. CDR1 MGHDK and CDR2 SYGVNS come from the germline V gene. The CDR3 is made up of 15 amino acids. V was pared by 4 bases and J by 4 bases, with 16 bases between. CDR3 DNA sequence: TGTGCCAGCAGTGGATCAAGATCTGGCCGCACTGAAGCTTTCTTT. This sequence encodes CASSGSRSGRTEAFF.

V usage is TRBV5-1 and J usage is TRBJ2-5; perhaps TRBD2 as D (9 bases). The CDR3 is 17 amino acids. Germline V CDR1 and CDR2: SGHRS, YFSETQ. Trimming removed 3 bases at V and 5 bases at J, with 23 bases between. CDR3 in amino acids: CASSSGLAGQEQETQYF. Here the CDR3 DNA reads TGCGCCAGCAGCTCCGGGCTAGCGGGACAGGAACAGGAGACCCAGTACTTC.

V and J are TRBV27 and TRBJ2-1; no firm D call. Germline V lookup: CDR1 MNHEY, CDR2 SMNVEV (reference sequence). Trimming cost V 1 base and J 6 bases, with 16 bases left between them. The CDR3 totals 16 residues. The CDR3 nucleotides are TGTGCCAGCAGTTTATTTCCCGTGGGCAAAGCCAATGAGCAGTTCTTC. Translation gives CASSLFPVGKANEQFF.

CDR3 DNA: TGTGCCAGCAGTTACTCGGGGGGTCTACATACGCAGTATTTT. Protein product: CASSYSGGLHTQYF. This rearrangement joins TRBV6-5 to TRBJ2-3; D might be TRBD2 (6 bases). The CDR3 contains 14 residues. V was shortened by 0 bases and J by 7 bases, with 11 bases between the two germline ends. Germline lookup yields CDR1 MNHEY and CDR2 SVGAGI.

This clone was seen a few times. The genes are TRBV5-8 and TRBJ2-7; the match to TRBD2 covers 12 bases. V was clipped by 2 bases and J by 7 bases; unmatched bases: 4. CDR1 SGHTS and CDR2 YDEGEE come from the germline V gene. The CDR3 has 14 amino acids. In DNA, the CDR3 is TGTGCCAGCAGCTTTGGACTAGCGGGATGGGAGCAGTACTTC. Protein sequence: CASSFGLAGWEQYF.

The CDR3 sequence is CASSLTSGSRNEQFF. Here the CDR3 DNA reads TGCGCCAGCAGCTTGACTAGCGGGAGTCGAAATGAGCAGTTCTTC. V is TRBV5-1 and J is TRBJ2-1; TRBD2 matches 11 bases. V was clipped by 1 base and J by 7 bases; unmatched bases: 4. The CDR3 length is 15 residues. Germline values: CDR1 SGHRS, CDR2 YFSETQ.

CDR3 DNA: TGTGCCTGGAGTGTGGGGGGTGTGACTGAAGCTTTCTTT. It encodes CAWSVGGVTEAFF. This chain joins TRBV30 and TRBJ1-1, with D perhaps matching TRBD1 (5 bases). Trimming removed 0 bases at V and 5 bases at J, with 10 bases between. The CDR3 is made up of 13 amino acids. Germline-derived CDR1 and CDR2 are GTSNPN and SVGIG (reference sequence). Filled out from reference TRBV30 and TRBJ1-1, the complete variable domain reads SQTIHQWPATLVQPVGSPLSLECTVEGTSNPNLYWYRQAAGRGLQLLFYSVGIGQISSEVPQNLSASRPQDRQFILSSKKLLLSDSGFYLCAWSVGGVTEAFFGQGTRLTVV.

J is TRBJ2-3 and V is TRBV7-3; 7 bases match TRBD2. The length of the CDR3 is 15 residues. With V trimmed by 5 bases and J by 1 base, 6 bases remained unmatched. The V gene's germline CDR1 is SGHTA and CDR2 FQGTGA. The CDR3 coding sequence is TGTGCCAGCAGCCAAGGGCTAGCGGGCACAGATACGCAGTATTTT. It encodes CASSQGLAGTDTQYF.

This clone was recorded only once. V gene TRBV6-5 combines with J gene TRBJ2-5; a possible D gene is TRBD1 (6 bases). The closer fit of TRBJ2-7 to the DNA end suggests the J call may be wrong. Germline CDR1 MNHEY, CDR2 SVGAGI. The CDR3 has 15 residues. The DNA of the CDR3 is TGTGCCAGCAGTTACTCGACGGACAGCCTCTACGAGCAGTACTTC. It translates to CASSYSTDSLYEQYF.

The chain has TRBV12-5 and TRBJ2-3; 7 bases are shared with TRBD2. Germline loops: CDR1 LGHNT, CDR2 FRNRAP. The J segment lost 2 bases and the V segment lost 2 bases, leaving 7 bases of the junction unmatched. The CDR3 is made up of 16 amino acids. CDR3 loop: CASGLSMGGNTDTQYF. The CDR3 DNA sequence: TGTGCTAGTGGTTTGTCCATGGGGGGGAACACAGATACGCAGTATTTT.

The genes are TRBV28 and TRBJ2-7; TRBD2 aligns across 11 bases. This CDR3 spans 16 amino acids. V lost 1 base to trimming and J lost 6 bases; unmatched junction nucleotides: 8. The V gene's germline CDR1 is MDHEN and CDR2 SYDVKM. The DNA of the CDR3 is TGTGCCAGCAGTTTATCTTTACTAGCGGGAGTGGCCGAGCAGTACTTC. This gives the protein CASSLSLLAGVAEQYF.

This clone showed up just once. This chain links TRBV16 with TRBJ2-3, with D hard to call. Germline CDR1 and CDR2: KGHSY and FQNENV. Trimming removed 3 bases from V and 4 bases from J, with 8 bases in between. The CDR3 runs to 13 residues. CDR3 nucleotides: TGTGCCAGCAGCCAGTCTAGAGCAGATACGCAGTATTTT. It yields the protein CASSQSRADTQYF.

This clone was recorded a few times. The rearrangement joins TRBV21-1 to TRBJ2-1; TRBD2 is the table's D call and was not checked against the DNA. TRBV21-1 is a pseudogene. The CDR3 loop spans 20 amino acids. CDR3: CASSKGAPLLLAGGPGEQFF. The CDR3 DNA follows: TGTGCCAGCAGCAAAGGTGCCCCCCTCTTACTAGCGGGAGGGCCGGGTGAGCAGTTCTTC.

The rearrangement uses TRBV4-2 and TRBJ2-7; 9 nucleotides line up with TRBD2. V shed 3 bases, J shed 5 bases, and the junction held 8 bases outside the gene matches. Germline assignment: CDR1 LGHNA and CDR2 YNFKEQ. The CDR3 sequence is 15 residues long. CDR3 in amino acids: CASSQGSGSYDEQYF. CDR3 DNA sequence: TGTGCCAGCAGCCAGGGTAGCGGGAGTTACGACGAGCAGTACTTC.

CDR3 amino acids: CASSLDRTRTYNEQFF. In nucleotides, the CDR3 is TGCGCCAGCAGCCTGGACAGGACCCGTACCTACAATGAGCAGTTCTTC. This chain connects TRBV5-1 to TRBJ2-1; 7 bases agree with TRBD1. The V gene end was trimmed by 4 bases and the J gene end by 2 bases; junction bases not matched to a gene: 9. This CDR3 comprises 16 residues. Germline CDR1 reads SGHRS; CDR2 reads YFSETQ.

The chain carries TRBV11-3 and TRBJ2-2, with 7 bases that match TRBD1. Per the germline V gene, CDR1 is SGHNT and CDR2 is YENEEA. Losses at the gene ends were 5 bases for V and 4 bases for J; bases not matched to a gene: 7. This CDR3 is 15 amino acids long. The CDR3 is CASSPGTGVTGELFF. CDR3 bases: TGTGCCAGCAGCCCCGGCACAGGGGTCACCGGGGAGCTGTTTTTT.

V and J are TRBV19 and TRBJ2-4; maybe TRBD2 (5 bases). Germline assignment: CDR1 LNHDA and CDR2 SQIVND (reference sequence). V was shortened by 0 bases and J by 9 bases, with 12 bases between the two germline ends. CDR3 size: 14 residues. The CDR3 loop is CASSIDAGVIIQYF. CDR3 nucleotide sequence: TGTGCCAGTAGTATAGATGCGGGCGTGATCATTCAGTACTTC.

V is TRBV6-6 and J is TRBJ2-7; a weak D match, TRBD2 (7 bases). The CDR3 extends over 13 amino acids. With 4 bases removed from V and 9 bases from J, the gap between germline ends came to 16 bases. Germline V gene data show CDR1 as MNHNY and CDR2 as SVGAGI (reference sequence). The CDR3 nucleotides read TGTGCCAGCAGTTCGCGTGGGGGGGCTGGGCAGTACTTC. As protein: CASSSRGGAGQYF.

V usage is TRBV4-1 and J usage is TRBJ2-3; the match to TRBD1 covers 9 bases. The V and J ends lost 1 base and 6 bases, in that order; junction bases with no gene match: 11. This CDR3 comprises 17 residues. CDR1 MGHRA and CDR2 YSYEKL come from the germline V gene. Written as DNA, the CDR3 is TGCGCCAGCAGCCAAGGGCCGGGACAGGGACCACATGATACGCAGTATTTT. As protein: CASSQGPGQGPHDTQYF.